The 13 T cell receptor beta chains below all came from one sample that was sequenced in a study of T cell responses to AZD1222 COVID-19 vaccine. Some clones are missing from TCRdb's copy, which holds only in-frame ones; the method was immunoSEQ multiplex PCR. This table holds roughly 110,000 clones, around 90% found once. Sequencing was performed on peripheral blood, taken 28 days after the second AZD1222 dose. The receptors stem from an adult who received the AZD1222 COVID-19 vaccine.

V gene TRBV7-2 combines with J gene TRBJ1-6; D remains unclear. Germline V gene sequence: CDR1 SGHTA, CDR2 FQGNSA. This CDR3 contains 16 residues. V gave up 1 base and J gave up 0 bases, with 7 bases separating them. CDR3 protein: CASSLGKDSYNSPLHF. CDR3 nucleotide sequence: TGTGCCAGCAGCTTAGGTAAGGACTCCTATAATTCACCCCTCCACTTT.

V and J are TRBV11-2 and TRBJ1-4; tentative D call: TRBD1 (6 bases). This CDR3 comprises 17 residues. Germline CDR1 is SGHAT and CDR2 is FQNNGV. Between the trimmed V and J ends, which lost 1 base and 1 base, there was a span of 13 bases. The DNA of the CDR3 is TGTGCCAGCAGCTTAGTTTACAGGGAGAAAACTAATGAAAAACTGTTTTTT. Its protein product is CASSLVYREKTNEKLFF.

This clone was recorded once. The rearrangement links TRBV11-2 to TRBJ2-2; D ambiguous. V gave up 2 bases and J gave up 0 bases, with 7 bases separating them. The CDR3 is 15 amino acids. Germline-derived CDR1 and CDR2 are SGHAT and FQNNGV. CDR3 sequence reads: CASSLSLTNTGELFF. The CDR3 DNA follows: TGTGCCAGCAGCTTATCCCTCACGAACACCGGGGAGCTGTTTTTT.

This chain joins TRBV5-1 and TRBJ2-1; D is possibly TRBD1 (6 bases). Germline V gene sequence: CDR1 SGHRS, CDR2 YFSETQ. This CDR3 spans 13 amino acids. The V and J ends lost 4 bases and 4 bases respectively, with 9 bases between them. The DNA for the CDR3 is TGCGCCAGCAGCCAGGACAGTTACAATGAGCAGTTCTTC. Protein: CASSQDSYNEQFF.

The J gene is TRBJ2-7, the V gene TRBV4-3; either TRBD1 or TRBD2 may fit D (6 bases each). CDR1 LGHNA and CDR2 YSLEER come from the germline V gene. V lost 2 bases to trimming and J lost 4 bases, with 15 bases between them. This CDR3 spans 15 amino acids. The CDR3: CASSQSRGAVYEQYF. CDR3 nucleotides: TGCGCCAGCAGCCAATCGAGGGGGGCGGTATACGAGCAGTACTTC.

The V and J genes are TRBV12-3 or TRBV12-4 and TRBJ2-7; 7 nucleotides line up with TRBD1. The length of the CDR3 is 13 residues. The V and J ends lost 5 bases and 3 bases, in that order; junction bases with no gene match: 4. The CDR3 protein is CASSRDRLYEQYF. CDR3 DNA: TGTGCCAGCAGTCGGGACAGACTCTACGAGCAGTACTTC.

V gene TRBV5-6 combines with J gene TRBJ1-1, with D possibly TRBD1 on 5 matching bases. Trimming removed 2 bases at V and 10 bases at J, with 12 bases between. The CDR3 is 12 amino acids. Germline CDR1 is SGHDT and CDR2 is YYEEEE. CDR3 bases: TGTGCCAGCAGCTTACAGGACGGAGGAGCTTTCTTT. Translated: CASSLQDGGAFF.

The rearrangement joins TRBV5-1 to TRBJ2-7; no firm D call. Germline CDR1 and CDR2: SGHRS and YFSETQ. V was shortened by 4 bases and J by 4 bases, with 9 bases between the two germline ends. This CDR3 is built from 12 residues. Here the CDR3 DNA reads TGCGCCAGCAGCAGGAACGGGTACGAGCAGTACTTC. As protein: CASSRNGYEQYF.

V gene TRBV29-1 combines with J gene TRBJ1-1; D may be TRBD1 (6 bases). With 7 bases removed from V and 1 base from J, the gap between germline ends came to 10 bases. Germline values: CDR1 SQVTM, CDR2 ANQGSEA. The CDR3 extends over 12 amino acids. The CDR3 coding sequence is TGCAGCGCACGAGGGGGGAACACTGAAGCTTTCTTT. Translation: CSARGGNTEAFF.

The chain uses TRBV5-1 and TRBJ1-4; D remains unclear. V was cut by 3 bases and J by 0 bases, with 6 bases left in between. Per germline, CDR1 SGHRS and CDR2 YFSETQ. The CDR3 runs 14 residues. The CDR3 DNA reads TGCGCCAGCAGCTCGGTCTCAACTAATGAAAAACTGTTTTTT. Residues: CASSSVSTNEKLFF.

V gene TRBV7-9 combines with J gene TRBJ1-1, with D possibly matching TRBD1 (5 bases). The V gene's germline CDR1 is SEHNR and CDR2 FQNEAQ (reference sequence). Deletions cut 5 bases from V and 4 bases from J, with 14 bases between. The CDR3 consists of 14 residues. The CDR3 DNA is TGTGCCAGCAGCCCATCCCCGGGGGGCACTGAAGCTTTCTTT. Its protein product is CASSPSPGGTEAFF. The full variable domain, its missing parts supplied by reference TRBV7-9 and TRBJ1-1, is DTGVSQNPRHKITKRGQNVTFRCDPISEHNRLYWYRQTLGQGPEFLTYFQNEAQLEKSRLLSDRFSAERPKGSFSTLEIQRTEQGDSAMYLCASSPSPGGTEAFFGQGTRLTVV.

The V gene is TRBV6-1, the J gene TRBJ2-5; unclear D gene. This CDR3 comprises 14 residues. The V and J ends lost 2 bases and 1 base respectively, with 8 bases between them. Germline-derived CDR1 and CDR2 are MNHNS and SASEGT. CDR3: CASSESRLQETQYF. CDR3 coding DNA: TGTGCCAGCAGTGAAAGCAGGCTCCAAGAGACCCAGTACTTC.

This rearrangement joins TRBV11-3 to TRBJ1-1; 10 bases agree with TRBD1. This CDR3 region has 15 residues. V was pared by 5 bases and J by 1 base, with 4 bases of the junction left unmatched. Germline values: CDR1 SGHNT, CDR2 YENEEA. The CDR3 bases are TGTGCCAGCAGCCCAAGGGACAGGGGGAACACTGAAGCTTTCTTT. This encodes CASSPRDRGNTEAFF.